The 17 T cell receptor beta chains presented below share a single source sample, sequenced in a study of T cells in Graves' hyperthyroidism and ophthalmopathy. Template material for amplifying TCR beta CDR3 regions consisted of RNA transcripts. HTBI primers were used for first-round RT-PCR of the TCR CDR3. Each CDR3 protein is one row after TCRdb ran MiXCR on the multiplex PCR reads. The sample has about 640,000 distinct CDR3 sequences; 13% to 15% are singletons. Sequenced input: blood. The source is a woman aged 45-59 years with Graves' ophthalmopathy.

This clonotype has a count of ten or more. This chain uses TRBV3-1 with TRBJ1-5; D not resolved. Germline V gene data show CDR1 as LGHDT and CDR2 as YNNKEL (reference sequence). V shed 3 bases and J shed 7 bases, with 7 bases lying between them. This CDR3 is 12 amino acids long. CDR3 sequence (DNA): TGTGCCAGCAGCCAGGGTTTGCAGCCCCAGCATTTT. Encoded protein: CASSQGLQPQHF.

This clonotype occurred many times. V usage is TRBV14 and J usage is TRBJ1-2; TRBD1 is a possible D gene (6 bases). CDR1 and CDR2 from the germline V gene are SGHDN and FVKESK. The length of the CDR3 is 12 residues. V was cut by 3 bases and J by 6 bases, with 8 bases left in between. The CDR3 DNA reads as TGTGCCAGCAGCCAGAACAGGGATGGCTACACCTTC. It specifies CASSQNRDGYTF.

The sample holds many counts of this clonotype. The chain couples TRBV20-1 to TRBJ2-7, with 9 bases lining up with TRBD1. The CDR3 spans 14 residues. V shed 1 base and J 4 bases; nucleotides not matched to a gene: 5. The germline V gene encodes CDR1 DFQATT and CDR2 SNEGSKA (reference sequence). The DNA of the CDR3 is TGCAGTGCTAGAGTTCCGGGACAGGGTTACGAGCAGTACTTC. Translating it yields CSARVPGQGYEQYF.

This clonotype has ten or more counts. This chain links TRBV28 with TRBJ2-7; the D gene is possibly TRBD1 (6 bases). Trimming took off 5 bases at V and 2 bases at J, with 22 bases between the two ends. The CDR3 is 17 amino acids. The germline CDR1 and CDR2 sequences are MDHEN and SYDVKM. The CDR3 DNA reads TGTGCCAGCAGTACACCCTTGCAGGGGAGTCGGACCTACGAGCAGTACTTC. This gives the protein CASSTPLQGSRTYEQYF.

This clonotype was observed at least ten times. This sequence joins TRBV7-2 and TRBJ2-7, with TRBD2 matching 13 bases. The CDR3 is 16 residues long. Trimming removed 7 bases from V and 2 bases from J; junction bases left unmatched: 8. Germline V lookup: CDR1 SGHTA, CDR2 FQGNSA. The CDR3 is CASNRGTSGKTYEQYF. The CDR3 DNA sequence: TGTGCCAGCAACCGAGGGACTAGCGGGAAGACCTACGAGCAGTACTTC. The whole variable domain, remainder taken from reference TRBV7-2 and TRBJ2-7, is GAGVSQSPSNKVTEKGKDVELRCDPISGHTALYWYRQSLGQGLEFLIYFQGNSAPDKSGLPSDRFSAERTGGSVSTLTIQRTQQEDSAVYLCASNRGTSGKTYEQYFGPGTRLTVT.

This clonotype was seen a few times. The chain couples TRBV6-2 or TRBV6-3 to TRBJ2-2; D gene unclear. Germline V gives CDR1 MNHEY, CDR2 SVGEGT. This CDR3 is built from 11 residues. Trimming pared 7 bases from V and 6 bases from J, leaving 6 bases between. CDR3 DNA: TGTGCCAGCACGGTCCCCGGGGAGCTGTTTTTT. It translates to CASTVPGELFF.

This clonotype was detected many times. The chain couples TRBV2 to TRBJ1-3; the D gene is possibly TRBD1 (5 bases). The CDR3 totals 15 residues. Per the germline V gene, CDR1 is SNHLY and CDR2 is FYNNEI. V dropped 6 bases and J dropped 0 bases, with 12 bases sitting between them. The CDR3 loop is CASSVVGDSGNTIYF. The DNA for the CDR3 is TGTGCCAGCAGCGTCGTGGGGGACTCTGGAAACACCATATATTTT.

This chain connects TRBV5-1 to TRBJ2-4, with a possible D match to TRBD1 (6 bases). Trimming pared 3 bases from V and 0 bases from J, leaving 13 bases between. Germline CDR1 reads SGHRS; CDR2 reads YFSETQ. The CDR3 extends over 16 amino acids. CDR3 coding DNA: TGCGCCAGCAGCTCAATGACAGGCCTAGCCAAAAACATTCAGTACTTC. Its protein product is CASSSMTGLAKNIQYF.

This clonotype was observed a handful of times. The V call is TRBV6-1, the J call TRBJ1-2, with 9 bases matching TRBD1. Germline trimming cut 5 bases from V and 4 bases from J; bases unmatched to any gene: 11. Germline assignment: CDR1 MNHNS and CDR2 SASEGT. There are 16 residues in the CDR3. The CDR3 is CASSTTGGDRTYGYTF. CDR3 bases: TGTGCCAGCAGTACTACAGGGGGCGACAGGACCTATGGCTACACCTTC.

The gene calls are TRBV19 and TRBJ2-1; 7 positions agree with TRBD2. The CDR3 totals 11 residues. CDR1 is LNHDA and CDR2 is SQIVND in the germline V gene (reference sequence). The V and J ends lost 9 bases and 10 bases, in that order; junction bases with no gene match: 6. The CDR3 region has the DNA TGTGCCAGCCGAACGGGACTAGAGCAGTTCTTC. Amino acids: CASRTGLEQFF. Based on the CDR3 plus reference TRBV19 and TRBJ2-1, the full variable domain is DGGITQSPKYLFRKEGQNVTLSCEQNLNHDAMYWYRQDPGQGLRLIYYSQIVNDFQKGDIAEGYSVSREKKESFPLTVTSAQKNPTAFYLCASRTGLEQFFGPGTRLTVL.

This clonotype occurred many times. The V and J genes are TRBV7-8 and TRBJ1-1; 7 nucleotides match TRBD1. With 4 bases clipped from V and 5 bases from J, the junction kept 4 bases outside the gene matches. The CDR3 consists of 13 residues. Germline CDR1 is SGHVS and CDR2 is FQNEAQ. The CDR3 nucleotides read TGTGCCAGCAGCTACAGGGGTAAGACTGAAGCTTTCTTT. This gives the protein CASSYRGKTEAFF.

This clonotype was seen at least ten times. The rearrangement joins TRBV20-1 to TRBJ2-7; TRBD1 aligns across 9 bases. Germline V gene data show CDR1 as DFQATT and CDR2 as SNEGSKA (reference sequence). The CDR3 runs to 14 residues. Trimming at V came to 1 base and at J to 4 bases, leaving 5 bases not matched to a gene. In DNA, the CDR3 is TGCAGTGCTAGAGGCGGGACAGGGATTTACGAGCAGTACTTC. Amino acids: CSARGGTGIYEQYF.

V and J are TRBV7-9 and TRBJ1-1; D call uncertain. Trimming took 10 bases from V and 0 from J, leaving 6 bases between them. This CDR3 spans 11 amino acids. Per germline, CDR1 SEHNR and CDR2 FQNEAQ (reference sequence). CDR3 region: CAILLNTEAFF. DNA of the CDR3: TGTGCCATCCTTCTGAACACTGAAGCTTTCTTT.

This clonotype was counted ten times or more. The chain couples TRBV28 to TRBJ2-1; 7 bases fit TRBD1. Germline lookup yields CDR1 MDHEN and CDR2 SYDVKM. V was pared by 3 bases and J by 1 base, with 3 bases of the junction left unmatched. The CDR3 totals 15 residues. This chain's CDR3 is CASSFNRGSYNEQFF. The DNA of the CDR3 is TGTGCCAGCAGTTTTAACAGGGGATCCTACAATGAGCAGTTCTTC.

This clonotype was picked up a small number of times. This chain connects TRBV19 to TRBJ2-7; 7 bases are a match to TRBD2. J was trimmed by 5 bases and V by 0 bases; bases with no gene match: 4. The CDR3 is 14 amino acids. Per germline, CDR1 LNHDA and CDR2 SQIVND (reference sequence). The CDR3 loop reads CASSIDGRNNEQYF. CDR3 nucleotide sequence: TGTGCCAGTAGTATAGACGGGAGGAACAACGAGCAGTACTTC. The variable domain in full, with the rest retrieved from reference TRBV19 and TRBJ2-7, is DGGITQSPKYLFRKEGQNVTLSCEQNLNHDAMYWYRQDPGQGLRLIYYSQIVNDFQKGDIAEGYSVSREKKESFPLTVTSAQKNPTAFYLCASSIDGRNNEQYFGPGTRLTVT.

This clonotype appeared many times. CDR3 residues: CSARETSRRSLGTQYF. In DNA, the CDR3 is TGCAGTGCTAGAGAAACTAGCAGGAGAAGTTTGGGGACCCAGTACTTC. This chain joins TRBV20-1 and TRBJ2-5; tentatively, D is TRBD2 (6 bases). CDR3 size: 16 residues. With 0 bases removed from V and 7 bases from J, the gap between germline ends came to 21 bases. Germline CDR1 and CDR2: DFQATT and SNEGSKA (reference sequence).

There are a few counts of this clonotype. The chain employs TRBV10-3 and TRBJ1-5, with D maybe TRBD1 (6 bases). The CDR3 spans 14 residues. V was clipped by 4 bases and J by 6 bases, with 13 bases between them. Germline values: CDR1 ENHRY, CDR2 SYGVKD. The CDR3 loop reads CAISAGGLGQPQHF. CDR3 nucleotide sequence: TGTGCCATCAGTGCCGGGGGCCTGGGTCAGCCCCAGCATTTT.